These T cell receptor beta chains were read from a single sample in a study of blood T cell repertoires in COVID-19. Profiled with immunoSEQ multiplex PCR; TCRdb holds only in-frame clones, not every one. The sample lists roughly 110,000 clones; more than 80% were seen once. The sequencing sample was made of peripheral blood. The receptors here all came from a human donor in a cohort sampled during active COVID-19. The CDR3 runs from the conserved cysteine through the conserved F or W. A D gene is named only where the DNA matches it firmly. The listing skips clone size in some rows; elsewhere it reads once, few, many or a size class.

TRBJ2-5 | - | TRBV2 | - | CASSPRTAQETQYF | TGTGCCAGCAGCCCTCGGACAGCCCAAGAGACCCAGTACTTC
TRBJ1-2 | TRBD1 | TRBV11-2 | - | CASSLASPTGGLGGYTF | TGTGCCAGCAGCTTAGCATCTCCCACAGGGGGCCTCGGTGGCTACACCTTC
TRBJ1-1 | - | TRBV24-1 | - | CATSDPADDREAFF | TGTGCCACCAGTGATCCTGCCGACGACAGAGAAGCTTTCTTT
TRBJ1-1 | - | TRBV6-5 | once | CASSYYPPKGTGEAFF | TGTGCCAGCAGTTACTATCCCCCAAAGGGAACAGGGGAAGCTTTCTTT
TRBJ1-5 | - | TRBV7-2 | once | CASRSGVSNQPQHF | TGTGCCAGCAGATCAGGGGTAAGCAATCAGCCCCAGCATTTT
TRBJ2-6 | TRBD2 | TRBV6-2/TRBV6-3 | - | CASSYSGGLSLAANVLTF | TGTGCCAGCAGTTACAGCGGGGGACTGAGTTTAGCGGCCAACGTCCTGACTTTC
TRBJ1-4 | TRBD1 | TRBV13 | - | CASSLRGQGDEKLFF | TGTGCCAGCAGCTTAAGGGGACAGGGGGATGAAAAACTGTTTTTT
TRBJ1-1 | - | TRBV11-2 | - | CASSLGWGLGTEAFF | TGTGCCAGCAGCTTAGGATGGGGGCTGGGCACTGAAGCTTTCTTT
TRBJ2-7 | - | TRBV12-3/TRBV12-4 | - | CASSFLSGEQYF | TGTGCCAGCAGTTTCCTCTCGGGGGAGCAGTACTTC
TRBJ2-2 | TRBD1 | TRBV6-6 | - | CASSSPGQGPGELFF | TGTGCCAGCAGTTCCCCGGGACAGGGTCCCGGGGAGCTGTTTTTT
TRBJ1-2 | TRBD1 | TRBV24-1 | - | CATSDPTGLAGYTF | TGTGCCACCAGTGACCCGACAGGGCTGGCTGGCTACACCTTC
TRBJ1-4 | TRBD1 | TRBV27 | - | CASRRTGGTNEKLFF | TGTGCCAGCAGAAGGACAGGGGGAACTAATGAAAAACTGTTTTTT
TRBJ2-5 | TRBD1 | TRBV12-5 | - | CASGLGTGSETQYF | TGTGCTAGTGGTTTGGGGACAGGGTCGGAGACCCAGTACTTC
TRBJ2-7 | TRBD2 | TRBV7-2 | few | CASSLSPSGRIDEQYF | TGTGCCAGCAGCTTATCGCCGAGCGGGAGAATAGACGAGCAGTACTTC
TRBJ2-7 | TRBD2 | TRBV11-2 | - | CASSLGLAGGGEQYF | TGTGCCAGCAGCTTAGGCTTAGCGGGAGGGGGCGAGCAGTACTTC
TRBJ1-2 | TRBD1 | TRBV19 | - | CASSQGTGVYGYTF | TGTGCCAGTAGTCAAGGGACAGGCGTCTATGGCTACACCTTC
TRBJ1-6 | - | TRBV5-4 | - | CASSPGGASISPLHF | TGTGCCAGCAGCCCCGGGGGTGCCTCCATTTCACCCCTCCACTTT
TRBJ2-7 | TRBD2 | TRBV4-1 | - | CASSPGGGEQYF | TGCGCCAGCAGCCCCGGGGGGGGCGAGCAGTACTTC
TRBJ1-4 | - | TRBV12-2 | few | CASRLEAGEEKLFF | TGTGCAAGTCGCTTAGAGGCAGGGGAAGAAAAACTGTTTTTT
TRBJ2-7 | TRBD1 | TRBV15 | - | CATSRDRGLSYEQYF | TGTGCCACCAGCAGGGACAGGGGGCTTTCCTACGAGCAGTACTTC
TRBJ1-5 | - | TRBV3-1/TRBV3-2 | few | CASSQVFGGPQHF | TGTGCCAGCAGCCAAGTCTTTGGAGGACCCCAGCATTTT
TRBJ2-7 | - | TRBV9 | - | CASSVVAGDYEQYF | TGTGCCAGCAGCGTAGTGGCAGGGGATTACGAGCAGTACTTC
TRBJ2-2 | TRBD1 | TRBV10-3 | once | CASRGGYTGELFF | TGTGCCTCTCGAGGGGGCTACACCGGGGAGCTGTTTTTT
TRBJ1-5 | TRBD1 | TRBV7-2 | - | CASRPDRGSDQPQHF | TGTGCCAGCAGACCGGACAGGGGGTCGGATCAGCCCCAGCATTTT
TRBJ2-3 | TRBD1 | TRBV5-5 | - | CASRERDSICYF | TGTGCCAGCAGGGAGAGGGACAGTATCTGTTATTTT
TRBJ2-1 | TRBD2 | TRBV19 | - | CASRAGSGTYNEQFF | TGTGCCAGTAGGGCCGGTAGCGGGACTTACAATGAGCAGTTCTTC
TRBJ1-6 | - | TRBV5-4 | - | CASSLDSDSPLHF | TGTGCCAGCAGCTTGGATTCGGATTCACCCCTCCACTTT